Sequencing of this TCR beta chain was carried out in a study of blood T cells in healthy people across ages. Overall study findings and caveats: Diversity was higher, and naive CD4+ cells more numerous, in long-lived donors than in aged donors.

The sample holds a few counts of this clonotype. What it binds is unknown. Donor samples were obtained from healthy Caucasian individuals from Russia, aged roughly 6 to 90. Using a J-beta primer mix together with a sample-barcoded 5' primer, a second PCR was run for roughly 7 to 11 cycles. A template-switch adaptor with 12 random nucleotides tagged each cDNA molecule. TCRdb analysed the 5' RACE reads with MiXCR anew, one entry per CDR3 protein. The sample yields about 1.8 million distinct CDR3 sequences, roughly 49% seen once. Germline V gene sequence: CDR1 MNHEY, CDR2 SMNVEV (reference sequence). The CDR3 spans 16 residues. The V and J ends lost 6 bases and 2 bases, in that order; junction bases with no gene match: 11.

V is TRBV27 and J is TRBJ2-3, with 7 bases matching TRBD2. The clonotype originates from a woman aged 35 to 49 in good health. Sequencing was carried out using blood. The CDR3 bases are TGTGCCAGCAGATGGGCGGGGGAGGTTTTCACAGATACGCAGTATTTT. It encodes CASRWAGEVFTDTQYF.